This T cell receptor beta chain was found in a study of blood T cell repertoires in COVID-19. Across the study: The United States, Italy and Spain supplied acute and convalescent COVID-19 samples. T cells, B-cell-depleted T cells, or PBMCs provided the cDNA or gDNA that served as material.

Some clones are missing from TCRdb's copy, which holds only in-frame ones; the method was immunoSEQ multiplex PCR. The table has about 56,000 clones, around 84% seen once; the top ten hold 10% to 15%. This CDR3 has 17 amino acids. Looked up from germline, CDR1 is MNHEY and CDR2 is SMNVEV (reference sequence). J lost 5 bases, V lost 5 bases, and 17 bases had no gene match. The chain uses TRBV27 and TRBJ2-7; 8 bases align to TRBD1. This clonotype was obtained from a woman of 80 years or more with acute or convalescent COVID-19. The sample was peripheral blood. This CDR3 reads CASSPLKRTGWSNEQYF. The CDR3 DNA reads TGTGCCAGCAGTCCTCTAAAGAGGACAGGGTGGAGCAACGAGCAGTACTTC.